This section outlines one T cell receptor beta chain sequence together with its context. Its antigen is currently unknown. Purified naive CD4+ T cells were depleted of CD25+ Tregs. Constant-region reverse primers amplified full-length variable regions, followed by semi-nested Nested Universal Primer A PCR. TCRdb called the 5' RACE reads again in MiXCR, with one record for every CDR3 protein. Of 40,000 to 65,000 distinct CDR3 sequences listed, approximately 24% are singletons. CDR3 size: 16 residues. The V end lost 1 base, the J end lost 2 bases, and 12 bases lay between the germline ends. Germline-derived CDR1 and CDR2 are SEHNR and FQNEAQ (reference sequence). Findings and caveats of the study: Tumor-infiltrating Treg TCR alpha and beta sequences overlapped most with tumor naive CD4+ T cells, then blood naive. Tumor memory CD4+ T cell TCR gene usage clustered with blood and lymph node memory CD4+ cells and lymph node naive CD4+ cells.

Material: tumor-infiltrating naive CD4+ T cells sorted from the breast tumor. Subset in this sample: naive CD4+ T cells, CD4+CD45RA+CD25-. The clonotype originates from a female donor with breast cancer. The chain uses TRBV7-9 and TRBJ1-5, with a possible D match to TRBD1 (5 bases). CDR3 sequence reads: CASSLGQGEGNQPQHF. The CDR3, as DNA: TGTGCCAGCAGCTTAGGTCAGGGTGAGGGCAATCAGCCCCAGCATTTT.